This TCR beta chain originates from a study of blood T cell repertoires in COVID-19. Background on the study: Sources were T cells, B-cell-depleted T cells, or PBMCs; the material itself was cDNA or gDNA.

The V gene lost 0 bases and the J gene lost 6 bases, with 13 bases spanning the gap. There are 14 residues in the CDR3. From germline, CDR1 is SGHDT and CDR2 YYEEEE. This clone has just a few counts. The table came from immunoSEQ multiplex PCR; TCRdb's copy has only in-frame clones and leaves some out. The sample holds 100,000 to 150,000 clones; about four fifths are singletons and the top ten take 9.7%. Sequencing input: peripheral blood. The source of this sequence is a man aged 40-49 years with active or convalescent COVID-19. The chain carries TRBV5-6 and TRBJ2-7; no definite D call. Written as DNA, the CDR3 is TGTGCCAGCAGCTTGGAGGTAGCTTGGAGCGAGCAGTACTTC. This gives the protein CASSLEVAWSEQYF.